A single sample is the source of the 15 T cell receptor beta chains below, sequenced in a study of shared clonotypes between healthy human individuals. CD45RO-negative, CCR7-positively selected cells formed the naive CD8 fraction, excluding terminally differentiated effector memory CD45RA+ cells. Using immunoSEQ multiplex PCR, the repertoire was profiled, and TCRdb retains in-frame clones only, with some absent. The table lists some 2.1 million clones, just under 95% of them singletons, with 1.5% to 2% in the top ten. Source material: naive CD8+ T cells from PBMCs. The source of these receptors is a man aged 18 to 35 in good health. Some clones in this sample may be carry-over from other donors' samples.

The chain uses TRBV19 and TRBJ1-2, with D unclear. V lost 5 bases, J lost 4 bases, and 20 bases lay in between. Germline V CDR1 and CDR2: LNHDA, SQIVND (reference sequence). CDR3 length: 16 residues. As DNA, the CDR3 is TGTGCCAGTAGTCCCGCGACCGGGGTCTTGGGCTATGGCTACACCTTC. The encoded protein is CASSPATGVLGYGYTF.

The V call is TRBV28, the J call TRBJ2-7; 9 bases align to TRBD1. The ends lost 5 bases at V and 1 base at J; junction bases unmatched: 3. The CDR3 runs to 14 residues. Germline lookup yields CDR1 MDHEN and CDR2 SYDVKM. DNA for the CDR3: TGTGCCAGCAGTGGGGGACAGGGTTCCTACGAGCAGTACTTC. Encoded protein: CASSGGQGSYEQYF.

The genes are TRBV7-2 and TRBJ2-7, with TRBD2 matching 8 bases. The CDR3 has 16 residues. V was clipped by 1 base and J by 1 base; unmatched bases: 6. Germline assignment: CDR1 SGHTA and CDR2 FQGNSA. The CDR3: CASSLVQVAGSYEQYF. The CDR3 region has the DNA TGTGCCAGCAGCTTAGTGCAGGTAGCGGGATCCTACGAGCAGTACTTC.

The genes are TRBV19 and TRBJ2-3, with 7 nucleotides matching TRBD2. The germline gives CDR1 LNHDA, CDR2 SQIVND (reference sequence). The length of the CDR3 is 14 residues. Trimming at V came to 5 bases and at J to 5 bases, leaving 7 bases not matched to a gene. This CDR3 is CASSPRGVRDTQYF. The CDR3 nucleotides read TGTGCCAGTAGTCCCCGGGGGGTCAGAGATACGCAGTATTTT.

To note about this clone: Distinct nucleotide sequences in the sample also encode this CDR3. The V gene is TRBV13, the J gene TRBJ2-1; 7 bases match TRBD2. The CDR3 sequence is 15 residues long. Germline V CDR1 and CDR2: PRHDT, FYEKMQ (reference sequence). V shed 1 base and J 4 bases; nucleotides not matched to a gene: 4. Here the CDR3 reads CASSLAGLLYNEQFF. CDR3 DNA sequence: TGTGCCAGCAGCTTAGCGGGACTACTGTACAATGAGCAGTTCTTC.

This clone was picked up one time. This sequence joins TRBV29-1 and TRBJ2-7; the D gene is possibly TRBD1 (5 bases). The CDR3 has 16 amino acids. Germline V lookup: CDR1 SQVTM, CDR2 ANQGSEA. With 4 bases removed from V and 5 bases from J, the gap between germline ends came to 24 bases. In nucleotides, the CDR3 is TGCAGCGTTGTATTTTGGGGCTCGAGTCGAATCCACGAGCAGTACTTC. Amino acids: CSVVFWGSSRIHEQYF.

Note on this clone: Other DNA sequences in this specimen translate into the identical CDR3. The CDR3 sequence: CSVEVGAYEQYF. DNA for the CDR3: TGCAGCGTTGAAGTGGGCGCCTACGAGCAGTACTTC. This chain links TRBV29-1 with TRBJ2-7; D ambiguous. The CDR3 consists of 12 residues. Trimming took off 1 base at V and 2 bases at J, with 6 bases between the two ends. Germline V gene sequence: CDR1 SQVTM, CDR2 ANQGSEA.

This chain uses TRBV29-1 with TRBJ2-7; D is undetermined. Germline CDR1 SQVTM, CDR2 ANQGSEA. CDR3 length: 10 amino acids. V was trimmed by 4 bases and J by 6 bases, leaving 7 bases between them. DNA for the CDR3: TGCAGCGTTGTTGATCCCGAGCAGTACTTC. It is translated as CSVVDPEQYF.

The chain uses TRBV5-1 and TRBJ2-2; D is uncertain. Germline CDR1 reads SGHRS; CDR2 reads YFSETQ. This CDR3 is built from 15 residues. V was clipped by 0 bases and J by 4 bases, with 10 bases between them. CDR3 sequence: CASSLGPSVTGELFF. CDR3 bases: TGCGCCAGCAGCTTGGGTCCCTCGGTCACCGGGGAGCTGTTTTTT.

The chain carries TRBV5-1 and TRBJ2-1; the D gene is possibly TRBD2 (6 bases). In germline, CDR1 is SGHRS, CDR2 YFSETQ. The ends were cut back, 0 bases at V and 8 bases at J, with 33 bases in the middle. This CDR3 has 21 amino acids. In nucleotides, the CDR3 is TGCGCCAGCAGCTTGGTGTTTCTCCGGGACTCCCCCCACCTAGGTAGCGATGAGCAGTTCTTC. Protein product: CASSLVFLRDSPHLGSDEQFF. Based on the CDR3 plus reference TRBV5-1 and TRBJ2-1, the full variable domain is KAGVTQTPRYLIKTRGQQVTLSCSPISGHRSVSWYQQTPGQGLQFLFEYFSETQRNKGNFPGRFSGRQFSNSRSEMNVSTLELGDSALYLCASSLVFLRDSPHLGSDEQFFGPGTRLTVL.

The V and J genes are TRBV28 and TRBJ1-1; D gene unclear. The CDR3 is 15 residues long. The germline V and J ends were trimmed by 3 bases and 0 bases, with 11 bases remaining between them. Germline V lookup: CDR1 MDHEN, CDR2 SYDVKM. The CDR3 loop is CASSFPRVMNTEAFF. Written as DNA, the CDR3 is TGTGCCAGCAGTTTTCCACGGGTCATGAACACTGAAGCTTTCTTT. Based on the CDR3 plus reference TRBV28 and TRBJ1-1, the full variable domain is DVKVTQSSRYLVKRTGEKVFLECVQDMDHENMFWYRQDPGLGLRLIYFSYDVKMKEKGDIPEGYSVSREKKERFSLILESASTNQTSMYLCASSFPRVMNTEAFFGQGTRLTVV.

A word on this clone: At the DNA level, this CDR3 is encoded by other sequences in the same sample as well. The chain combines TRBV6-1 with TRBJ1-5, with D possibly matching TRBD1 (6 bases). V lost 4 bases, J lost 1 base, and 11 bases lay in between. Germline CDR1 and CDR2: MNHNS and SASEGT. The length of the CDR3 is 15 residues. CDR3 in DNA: TGTGCCAGCAGTGTCGGCAGGGGAAGCAATCAGCCCCAGCATTTT. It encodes CASSVGRGSNQPQHF.

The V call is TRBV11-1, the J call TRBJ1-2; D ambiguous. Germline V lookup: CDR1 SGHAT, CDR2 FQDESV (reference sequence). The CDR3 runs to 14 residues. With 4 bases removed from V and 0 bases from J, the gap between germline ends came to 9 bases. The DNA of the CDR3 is TGTGCCAGCAGCTACACCGGGACTAACTATGGCTACACCTTC. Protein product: CASSYTGTNYGYTF.

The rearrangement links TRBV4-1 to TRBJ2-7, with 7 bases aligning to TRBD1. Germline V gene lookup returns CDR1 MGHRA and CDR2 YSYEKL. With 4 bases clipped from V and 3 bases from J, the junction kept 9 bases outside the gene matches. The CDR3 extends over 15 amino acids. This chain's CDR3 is CASSPDPGTVYEQYF. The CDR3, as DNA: TGCGCCAGCAGCCCCGACCCTGGGACAGTCTACGAGCAGTACTTC.

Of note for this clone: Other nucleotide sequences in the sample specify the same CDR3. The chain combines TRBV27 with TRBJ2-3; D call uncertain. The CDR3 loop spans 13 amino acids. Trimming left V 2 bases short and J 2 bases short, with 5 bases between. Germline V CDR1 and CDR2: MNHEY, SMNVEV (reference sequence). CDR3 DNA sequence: TGTGCCAGCAGTTTAGTGTCCACAGATACGCAGTATTTT. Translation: CASSLVSTDTQYF.